The rows below give T cell receptor beta chains drawn from one sample of a study of radiation and T cells in renal cell carcinoma. Sequenced by immunoSEQ multiplex PCR; TCRdb stores in-frame clones only, minus some. The sample includes 150,000 to 200,000 clones, about 87% seen only once; the top ten take approximately 11%. The specimen was blood, collected from a patient whose treatment included radiotherapy and nephrectomy. The origin of the receptors is a woman in her 50s with renal cell carcinoma. CDR3s include the opening cysteine and the closing phenylalanine or tryptophan. Fields, in order: J gene, V gene, CDR3 protein.

j_gene: TRBJ2-4; v_gene: TRBV2; CDR3aa: CASSATSGGVQNIQYF
j_gene: TRBJ2-5; v_gene: TRBV6-6; CDR3aa: CASSRQGAMETQYF
j_gene: TRBJ1-4; v_gene: TRBV4-2; CDR3aa: CASSPMRGRPEELFF
j_gene: TRBJ2-3; v_gene: TRBV7-9; CDR3aa: CASSLERLAGGNTQYF
j_gene: TRBJ1-1; v_gene: TRBV7-3; CDR3aa: CASSFAVNTEAFF
j_gene: TRBJ2-3; v_gene: TRBV6-1; CDR3aa: CASMRGLGTDTQYF
j_gene: TRBJ1-4; v_gene: TRBV7-2; CDR3aa: CASSGGQLNSEKLFF
j_gene: TRBJ2-3; v_gene: TRBV7-6; CDR3aa: CASSPGVGVMQYF
j_gene: TRBJ1-3; v_gene: TRBV14; CDR3aa: CASSQGGITTIYF
j_gene: TRBJ2-7; v_gene: TRBV18; CDR3aa: CASSPTGSRKEQYF
j_gene: TRBJ1-6; v_gene: TRBV6-5; CDR3aa: CASSYRRPNSPLHF
j_gene: TRBJ2-7; v_gene: TRBV9; CDR3aa: CASSVDLAAGEQYF
j_gene: TRBJ1-2; v_gene: TRBV6-5; CDR3aa: CASSYSAGQSYGYTF
j_gene: TRBJ2-5; v_gene: TRBV18; CDR3aa: CASSQGRETQYF
j_gene: TRBJ2-2; v_gene: TRBV7-2; CDR3aa: CASSFYGELFF
j_gene: TRBJ2-7; v_gene: TRBV5-1; CDR3aa: CASSLDRALYEQYF
j_gene: TRBJ1-4; v_gene: TRBV12-2; CDR3aa: CASRCRRDRKKPATNEKLFF
j_gene: TRBJ1-5; v_gene: TRBV30; CDR3aa: CAWSEASNQPQHF
j_gene: TRBJ1-5; v_gene: TRBV29-1; CDR3aa: CSVECPGNNQPQHF
j_gene: TRBJ1-2; v_gene: TRBV19; CDR3aa: CASSTLDRQRNYGYTF
j_gene: TRBJ2-1; v_gene: TRBV7-8; CDR3aa: CASSLTIQLSDEQFF
j_gene: TRBJ1-2; v_gene: TRBV18; CDR3aa: CASSPADSGYGYTF
j_gene: TRBJ1-2; v_gene: TRBV18; CDR3aa: CASSGRTDDYGYTF
j_gene: TRBJ2-2; v_gene: TRBV7-3; CDR3aa: CASSPTGTGELFF
j_gene: TRBJ2-3; v_gene: TRBV7-2; CDR3aa: CASSLFAGGEDTQYF
j_gene: TRBJ1-6; v_gene: TRBV7-6; CDR3aa: CASNQGSYNSPLHF
j_gene: TRBJ2-1; v_gene: TRBV7-9; CDR3aa: CASSLKGRINYNEQFF
j_gene: TRBJ2-6; v_gene: TRBV7-9; CDR3aa: CASSRGQGRSSGANVLTF
j_gene: TRBJ1-1; v_gene: TRBV7-3; CDR3aa: CASSFVVSEAFF
j_gene: TRBJ2-1; v_gene: TRBV10-1; CDR3aa: CASSESSGAPYNEQFF
j_gene: TRBJ2-7; v_gene: TRBV25-1; CDR3aa: CASRPGGLYEQYF
j_gene: TRBJ2-5; v_gene: TRBV12-5; CDR3aa: CASSERTTNQETQYF
j_gene: TRBJ1-6; v_gene: TRBV5-1; CDR3aa: CASSLAAGHSPLHF
j_gene: TRBJ2-7; v_gene: TRBV19; CDR3aa: CASSRNRGEEQYF
j_gene: TRBJ2-6; v_gene: TRBV5-6; CDR3aa: CASSGGQVLSGANVLTF
j_gene: TRBJ1-2; v_gene: TRBV9; CDR3aa: CASSVEWSANYGYTF
j_gene: TRBJ1-3; v_gene: TRBV7-8; CDR3aa: CASSLAFGTGNTIYF
j_gene: TRBJ2-2; v_gene: TRBV6-6; CDR3aa: CASDLTGEGHLFF
j_gene: TRBJ1-5; v_gene: TRBV7-9; CDR3aa: CASSLVGASNQPQHF
j_gene: TRBJ1-5; v_gene: TRBV19; CDR3aa: CASSIRGNQPQHF